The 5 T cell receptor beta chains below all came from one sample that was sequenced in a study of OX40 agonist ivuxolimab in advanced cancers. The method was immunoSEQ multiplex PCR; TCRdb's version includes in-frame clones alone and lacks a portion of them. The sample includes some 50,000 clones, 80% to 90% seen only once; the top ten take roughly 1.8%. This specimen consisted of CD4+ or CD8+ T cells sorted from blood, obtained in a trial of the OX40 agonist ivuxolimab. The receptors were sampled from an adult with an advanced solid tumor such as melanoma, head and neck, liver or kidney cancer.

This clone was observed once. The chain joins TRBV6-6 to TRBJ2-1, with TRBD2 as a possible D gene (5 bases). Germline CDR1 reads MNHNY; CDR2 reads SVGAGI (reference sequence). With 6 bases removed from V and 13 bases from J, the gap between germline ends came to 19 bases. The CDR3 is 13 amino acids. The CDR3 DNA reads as TGTGCCAGCAGAGACCCAAAGCGGAACCAACAGTTCTTC. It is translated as CASRDPKRNQQFF.

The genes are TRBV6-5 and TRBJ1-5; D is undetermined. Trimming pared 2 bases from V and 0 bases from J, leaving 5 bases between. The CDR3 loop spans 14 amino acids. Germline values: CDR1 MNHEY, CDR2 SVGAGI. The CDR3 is CASSYEYSNQPQHF. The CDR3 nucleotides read TGTGCCAGCAGTTACGAGTATAGCAATCAGCCCCAGCATTTT.

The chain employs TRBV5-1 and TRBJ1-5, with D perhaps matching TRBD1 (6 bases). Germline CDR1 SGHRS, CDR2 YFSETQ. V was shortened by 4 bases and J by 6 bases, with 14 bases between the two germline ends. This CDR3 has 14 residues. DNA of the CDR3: TGCGCCAGCAGCGAAACAGGGATGGGTCAGCCCCAGCATTTT. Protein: CASSETGMGQPQHF.

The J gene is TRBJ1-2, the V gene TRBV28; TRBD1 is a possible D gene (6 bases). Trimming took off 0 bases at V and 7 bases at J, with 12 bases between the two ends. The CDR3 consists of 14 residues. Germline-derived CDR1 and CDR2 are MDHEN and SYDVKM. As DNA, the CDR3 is TGTGCCAGCAGTTTATGGGGGGCTTTAGGTGGCTACACCTTC. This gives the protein CASSLWGALGGYTF.

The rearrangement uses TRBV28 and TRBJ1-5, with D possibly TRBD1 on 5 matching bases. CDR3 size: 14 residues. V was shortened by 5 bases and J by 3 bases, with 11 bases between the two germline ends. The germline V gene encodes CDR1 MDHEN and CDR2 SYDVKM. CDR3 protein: CASSPGGPNQPQHF. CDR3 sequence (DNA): TGTGCCAGCAGTCCGGGGGGTCCCAATCAGCCCCAGCATTTT.